These T cell receptor beta chains were read from a single sample in a study of blood T cell repertoires in COVID-19. This table comes from immunoSEQ multiplex PCR, and its TCRdb copy is limited to in-frame clones, with some not included. The table has roughly 46,000 clones, under 90% seen once; the top ten hold roughly 8.8%. Input material: peripheral blood. These receptors came from a man aged 60 to 75 with acute or convalescent COVID-19. CDR3s include the opening cysteine and the closing phenylalanine or tryptophan. A D gene is named only where the DNA matches it firmly. Size is omitted from some rows. Given values are once, few, many or a class for expanded clones.

D gene,V gene,clone size,J gene,CDR3 protein,CDR3 DNA
TRBD1,TRBV5-8,-,TRBJ2-7,CASSPGDRPYEQYF,TGTGCCAGCAGCCCCGGGGACAGGCCTTACGAGCAGTACTTC
-,TRBV12-3/TRBV12-4,-,TRBJ1-2,CASTLGPNYGYTF,TGTGCCAGCACCTTGGGCCCTAACTATGGCTACACCTTC
-,TRBV5-5,-,TRBJ2-5,CASSWETGFQETQYF,TGTGCCAGCAGCTGGGAGACAGGTTTCCAAGAGACCCAGTACTTC
TRBD1,TRBV2,once,TRBJ2-7,CASRYPGTGGEQYF,TGTGCCAGCAGATACCCCGGGACAGGGGGGGAGCAGTACTTC
-,TRBV2,-,TRBJ1-1,CASSPIIGVATEAFF,TGTGCCAGCAGCCCGATAATAGGGGTAGCCACTGAAGCTTTCTTT
-,TRBV19,-,TRBJ2-5,CASSPRVAGIVQETQYF,TGTGCCAGTAGTCCCAGAGTGGCAGGAATTGTTCAAGAGACCCAGTACTTC
TRBD1,TRBV7-2,-,TRBJ1-2,CASSEDRGRVRGYTF,TGTGCCAGCAGCGAGGACAGGGGGCGCGTAAGGGGCTACACCTTC
TRBD1,TRBV3-1/TRBV3-2,-,TRBJ1-2,CASSQDGVRAGGVRF,TGTGCCAGCAGCCAAGATGGAGTTAGGGCAGGGGGAGTCCGCTTC
-,TRBV5-5,-,TRBJ2-7,CASSFGANEQYF,TGTGCCAGCAGCTTCGGAGCTAACGAGCAGTACTTC
-,TRBV6-2/TRBV6-3,-,TRBJ2-7,CASSYGRPSYEQYF,TGTGCCAGCAGTTACGGCAGGCCGTCCTACGAGCAGTACTTC
TRBD2,TRBV24-1,-,TRBJ2-7,CATSDPGLAAEQYF,TGTGCCACCAGTGACCCGGGACTAGCCGCCGAGCAGTACTTC
TRBD1,TRBV11-2,once,TRBJ1-3,CASSLLPLTGGSGNTIYF,TGTGCCAGCAGCTTACTCCCATTGACAGGGGGCAGTGGAAACACCATATATTTT
TRBD1,TRBV13,-,TRBJ2-6,CASTLGQGTSGANVLTF,TGTGCCAGCACCCTGGGACAGGGGACTTCTGGGGCCAACGTCCTGACTTTC
TRBD1,TRBV5-1,-,TRBJ1-2,CASSLDEGANGYTF,TGCGCCAGCAGCTTGGATGAGGGGGCGAATGGCTACACCTTC
TRBD2,TRBV4-3,-,TRBJ2-5,CASSQDRGAGETQYF,TGCGCCAGCAGCCAAGATCGGGGAGCGGGGGAAACCCAGTACTTC
TRBD1,TRBV10-3,-,TRBJ2-1,CAISSGTGRNDEQFF,TGTGCCATCAGCTCTGGGACAGGGAGGAACGATGAGCAGTTCTTC
TRBD1,TRBV5-1,once,TRBJ2-5,CASSPGTGVGQETQYF,TGCGCCAGCAGCCCCGGGACAGGGGTTGGTCAAGAGACCCAGTACTTC
TRBD1,TRBV11-2,-,TRBJ2-7,CASSLGDRGYEQYF,TGTGCCAGCAGCCTAGGGGACAGGGGCTACGAGCAGTACTTC
TRBD1,TRBV5-1,-,TRBJ1-2,CASSSGRGREGYTF,TGCGCCAGCAGCTCGGGCAGGGGGCGAGAGGGCTACACCTTC
TRBD1,TRBV5-6,-,TRBJ1-3,CASSLGQGGNTIYF,TGTGCCAGCAGCTTAGGACAGGGTGGAAACACCATATATTTT
TRBD1,TRBV18,once,TRBJ1-2,CASSRGQPEDGYTF,TGTGCCAGCTCACGGGGACAGCCCGAAGATGGCTACACCTTC
-,TRBV2,-,TRBJ1-4,CASSAGLEKLFF,TGTGCCAGCAGTGCAGGGTTAGAAAAACTGTTTTTT
-,TRBV5-4,-,TRBJ2-6,CASSPGETGANVLTF,TGTGCCAGCAGCCCCGGGGAAACTGGGGCCAACGTCCTGACTTTC
-,TRBV4-3,-,TRBJ1-2,CASSQEAGLYGYTF,TGCGCCAGCAGCCAAGAAGCAGGTCTGTATGGCTACACCTTC
-,TRBV19,few,TRBJ2-7,CASGTGIEQYF,TGTGCCAGTGGAACAGGGATCGAGCAGTACTTC
-,TRBV19,-,TRBJ2-1,CATKNGTYSSNEQFF,TGTGCCACGAAAAACGGGACATACTCGTCCAATGAGCAGTTCTTC